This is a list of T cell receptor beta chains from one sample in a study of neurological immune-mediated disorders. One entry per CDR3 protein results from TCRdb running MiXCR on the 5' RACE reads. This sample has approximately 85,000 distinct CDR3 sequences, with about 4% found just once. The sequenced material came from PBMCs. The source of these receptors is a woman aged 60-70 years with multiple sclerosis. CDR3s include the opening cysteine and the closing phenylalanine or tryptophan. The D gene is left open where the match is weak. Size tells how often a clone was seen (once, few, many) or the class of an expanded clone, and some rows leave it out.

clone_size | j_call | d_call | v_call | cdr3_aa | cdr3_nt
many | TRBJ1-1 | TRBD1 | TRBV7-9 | CASTSQGTGANTEAFF | TGTGCCAGCACCTCCCAGGGCACAGGGGCCAACACTGAAGCTTTCTTT
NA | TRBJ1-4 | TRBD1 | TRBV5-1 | CASSPGTGSSLNEKLFF | TGCGCCAGCAGCCCTGGGACAGGGTCGTCGCTAAATGAAAAACTGTTTTTT
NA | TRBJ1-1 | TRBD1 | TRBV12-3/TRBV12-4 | CASRRDRGGETRNTEAFF | TGTGCCAGCAGACGCGACAGGGGAGGAGAGACGAGGAACACTGAAGCTTTCTTT
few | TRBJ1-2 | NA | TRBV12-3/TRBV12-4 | CASSLSPEGSSGYTF | TGTGCCAGCAGTTTAAGTCCGGAGGGCTCCTCTGGCTACACCTTC
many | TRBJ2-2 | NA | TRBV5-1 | CASSLERGGANTGELFF | TGCGCCAGCAGCTTGGAGAGGGGCGGGGCGAACACCGGGGAGCTGTTTTTT
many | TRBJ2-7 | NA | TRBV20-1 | CSARPLQGTYEQYF | TGCAGTGCTAGGCCCCTACAGGGCACCTACGAGCAGTACTTC
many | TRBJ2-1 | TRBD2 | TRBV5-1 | CASSLAGGFAYNEQFF | TGCGCCAGCAGCTTGGCCGGGGGGTTTGCCTACAATGAGCAGTTCTTC
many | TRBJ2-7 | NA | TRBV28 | CASSLAGALSYEQYF | TGTGCCAGCAGTTTGGCAGGGGCCCTCTCCTACGAGCAGTACTTC
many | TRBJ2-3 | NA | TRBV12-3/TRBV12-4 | CASSLRGRDRSTDTQYF | TGTGCCAGCAGTTTAAGGGGGAGGGACCGGAGCACAGATACGCAGTATTTT
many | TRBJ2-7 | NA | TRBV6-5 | CASLPLRGGSYEQYF | TGTGCCAGCTTACCCCTCAGGGGTGGGTCCTACGAGCAGTACTTC
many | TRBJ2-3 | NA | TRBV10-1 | CASTSTGNTQYF | TGCGCCAGCACGTCCACTGGGAATACGCAGTATTTT
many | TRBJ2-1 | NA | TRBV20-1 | CSARDQKYYNEQFF | TGCAGTGCTAGAGATCAAAAGTACTACAATGAGCAGTTCTTC
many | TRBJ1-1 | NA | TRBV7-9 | CASSLEGTANTEAFF | TGTGCCAGCAGCTTAGAGGGGACGGCGAACACTGAAGCTTTCTTT
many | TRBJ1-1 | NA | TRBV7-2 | CASREGLNTEAFF | TGTGCCAGCAGAGAAGGACTGAACACTGAAGCTTTCTTT
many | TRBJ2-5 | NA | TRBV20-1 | CSASAGHQETQYF | TGCAGTGCTAGTGCGGGGCACCAAGAGACCCAGTACTTC